The T cell receptor beta chain described here comes from a study of tumor-infiltrating lymphocytes in oesophageal squamous cell carcinoma. The CDR3 runs to 16 residues. TCRdb used MiXCR to reprocess the PCR reads, holding one entry per CDR3 protein. The repertoire holds around 12,000 distinct CDR3 sequences, with less than 55% as singletons. This clonotype has only one observation. This clonotype was obtained from a female donor with esophageal squamous cell carcinoma. Sequencing was carried out using esophageal tumor tissue. The chain is built from TRBV12-3 or TRBV12-4 and TRBJ2-1, with a possible D match to TRBD2 (6 bases). The J call is uncertain, as TRBJ2-7 better fits the DNA end. The CDR3 region has the DNA TGTGCCAGCAGTTTAAGAGGTCCTAGCCCGGGGAGGGAGCAGTACTTC. Protein sequence: CASSLRGPSPGREQYF.